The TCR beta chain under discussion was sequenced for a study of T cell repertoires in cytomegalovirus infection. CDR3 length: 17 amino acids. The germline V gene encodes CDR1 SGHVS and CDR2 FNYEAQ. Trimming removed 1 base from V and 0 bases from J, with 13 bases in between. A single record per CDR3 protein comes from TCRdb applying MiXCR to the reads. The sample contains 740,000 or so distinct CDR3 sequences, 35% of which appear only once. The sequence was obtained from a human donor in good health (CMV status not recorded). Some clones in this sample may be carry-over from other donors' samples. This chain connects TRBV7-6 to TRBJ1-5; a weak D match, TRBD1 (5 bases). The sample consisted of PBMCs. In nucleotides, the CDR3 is TGTGCCAGCAGCTTAGGACATTTGGGGCTTAGCAATCAGCCCCAGCATTTT. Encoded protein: CASSLGHLGLSNQPQHF.